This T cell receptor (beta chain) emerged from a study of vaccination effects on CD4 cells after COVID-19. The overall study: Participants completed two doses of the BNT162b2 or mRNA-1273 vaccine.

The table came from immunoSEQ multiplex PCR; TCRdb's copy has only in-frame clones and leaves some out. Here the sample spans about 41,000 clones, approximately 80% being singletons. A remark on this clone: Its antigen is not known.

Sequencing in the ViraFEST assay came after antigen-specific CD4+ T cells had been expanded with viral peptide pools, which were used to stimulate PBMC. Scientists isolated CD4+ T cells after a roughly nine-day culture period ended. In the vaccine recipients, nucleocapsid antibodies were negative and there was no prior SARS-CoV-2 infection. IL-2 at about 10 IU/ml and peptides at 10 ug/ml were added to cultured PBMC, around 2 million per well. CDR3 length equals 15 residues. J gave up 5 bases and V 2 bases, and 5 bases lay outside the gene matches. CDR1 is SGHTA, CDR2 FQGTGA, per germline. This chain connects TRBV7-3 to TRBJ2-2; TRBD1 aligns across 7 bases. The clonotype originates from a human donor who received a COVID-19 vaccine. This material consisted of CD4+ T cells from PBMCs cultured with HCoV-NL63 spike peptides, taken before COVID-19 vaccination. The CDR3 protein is CASSLGQERTGELFF. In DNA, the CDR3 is TGTGCCAGCAGCTTAGGACAGGAGAGGACCGGGGAGCTGTTTTTT.